Listed below are T cell receptor beta chains from one sample, sequenced in a study of response to subunit inactivated influenza vaccine. TCRdb called the RT-PCR reads again in MiXCR, with one record for every CDR3 protein. The profile shows just over 300,000 distinct CDR3 sequences, roughly 22% of them singletons. Specimen: PBMCs from blood, collected approximately 20 months after vaccination. These receptors all stem from a man aged 50 to 69 who received an inactivated influenza vaccine. CDR3s include the opening cysteine and the closing phenylalanine or tryptophan. A D gene is named only where the DNA matches it firmly. Size tells how often a clone was seen (once, few, many) or the class of an expanded clone, and some rows leave it out.

clone_size d_call j_call v_call cdr3_aa cdr3_nt
NA TRBD1 TRBJ1-5 TRBV28 CAGSLGGTVPTPQHF TGTGCCGGCAGTTTAGGGGGGACAGTCCCTACGCCCCAGCATTTT
few NA TRBJ1-1 TRBV2 CASSEEQGPTEAFF TGTGCCAGCAGTGAAGAACAGGGACCCACTGAAGCTTTCTTT
many TRBD2 TRBJ2-2 TRBV30 CAWSPSLTSETGELFF TGTGCCTGGAGTCCTTCCCTGACTAGCGAGACCGGGGAGCTGTTTTTT
many NA TRBJ1-6 TRBV7-2 CASSLGGSGSPLHF TGTGCCAGCAGCTTGGGGGGCAGCGGTTCACCCCTCCACTTT
few NA TRBJ1-2 TRBV20-1 CSASHLSLSGGYTF TGCAGTGCTAGCCACCTGTCGCTAAGTGGTGGCTACACCTTC
NA TRBD2 TRBJ2-1 TRBV29-1 CSVEGAGGPFNEQFF TGCAGCGTTGAAGGAGCGGGGGGGCCCTTCAATGAGCAGTTCTTC
NA NA TRBJ2-7 TRBV20-1 CSAQDSSYEQYF TGCAGTGCGCAGGACAGCTCCTACGAGCAGTACTTC
NA NA TRBJ2-1 TRBV7-2 CASSLERGYEQFF TGTGCCAGCAGCTTAGAGCGCGGTTATGAGCAGTTCTTC
NA NA TRBJ2-3 TRBV28 CASALGGGTDTQYF TGTGCCAGCGCCCTCGGGGGAGGCACAGATACGCAGTATTTT
NA TRBD2 TRBJ2-5 TRBV19 CASSTSTSGRAVETQYF TGTGCCAGTAGTACCTCGACTAGCGGGAGGGCCGTGGAGACCCAGTACTTC
few TRBD2 TRBJ2-1 TRBV29-1 CSVGGGGGASYNEQFF TGCAGCGTTGGAGGGGGCGGGGGGGCGTCCTACAATGAGCAGTTCTTC
few TRBD1 TRBJ2-2 TRBV5-5 CASSTGQALNTGELFF TGTGCCAGCAGCACGGGACAGGCACTGAACACCGGGGAGCTGTTTTTT
NA TRBD1 TRBJ2-1 TRBV28 CASSLRDRFYNEQFF TGTGCCAGCAGTCTCCGGGACAGGTTCTACAATGAGCAGTTCTTC
NA TRBD2 TRBJ2-1 TRBV18 CASSPSSGNNEQFF TGTGCCAGCTCACCGTCTAGCGGCAACAATGAGCAGTTCTTC
few NA TRBJ2-7 TRBV28 CATILNNEQYF TGTGCCACCATCCTCAACAACGAGCAGTACTTC
NA NA TRBJ1-6 TRBV3-1 CASSQTPDTQSRSPLHF TGTGCCAGCAGCCAGACCCCGGACACTCAATCGCGGTCACCCCTCCACTTT
few NA TRBJ1-1 TRBV19 CASSKWTEAFF TGTGCCAGTAGTAAGTGGACTGAAGCTTTCTTT
NA NA TRBJ1-2 TRBV14 CASSRGANYDYTF TGTGCCAGCAGCAGGGGCGCGAACTATGACTACACCTTC
NA TRBD2 TRBJ2-5 TRBV14 CASSRSRLAGQETQYF TGTGCCAGCAGCCGCTCGAGACTAGCGGGGCAAGAGACCCAGTACTTC
many TRBD1 TRBJ1-6 TRBV3-1 CASSSGTGNSPLHF TGTGCCAGCAGCTCCGGGACAGGGAATTCACCCCTCCACTTT
NA TRBD1 TRBJ1-1 TRBV12-3/TRBV12-4 CASSRTGSWGTEAFF TGTGCCAGCAGCCGGACAGGTTCGTGGGGCACTGAAGCTTTCTTT
NA NA TRBJ2-5 TRBV2 CASSARSGMETQYF TGTGCCAGCAGTGCGCGATCAGGGATGGAGACCCAGTACTTC
few TRBD1 TRBJ1-2 TRBV4-3 CASSQDLRQTGEDGYTF TGCGCCAGCAGCCAAGATCTAAGACAGACAGGGGAGGATGGCTACACCTTC
few TRBD1 TRBJ1-4 TRBV20-1 CSATTGGEGEKLFF TGCAGTGCAACCACAGGGGGAGAAGGAGAAAAACTGTTTTTT
many NA TRBJ1-5 TRBV28 CASSPSNQPQHF TGTGCCAGCAGTCCCAGCAATCAGCCCCAGCATTTT
NA NA TRBJ2-7 TRBV21-1 CASRSGEQYF TGTGCCAGCAGGTCAGGGGAGCAGTACTTC
few NA TRBJ1-1 TRBV29-1 CSVEVPLMNTEAFF TGCAGCGTTGAAGTTCCCCTCATGAACACTGAAGCTTTCTTT
few NA TRBJ2-2 TRBV24-1 CATSGRSTGELFF TGTGCCACCAGTGGTCGGAGCACCGGGGAGCTGTTTTTT
NA NA TRBJ1-2 TRBV12-3/TRBV12-4 CASTPTDNYGYTF TGTGCCAGCACCCCGACAGATAACTATGGCTACACCTTC
few TRBD2 TRBJ2-5 TRBV18 CASSPLTSPKDGTQYF TGTGCCAGCTCACCACTGACTAGCCCTAAAGATGGGACCCAGTACTTC
NA NA TRBJ1-1 TRBV4-3 CASSQVTALYTEAFF TGCGCCAGCAGCCAGGTCACGGCCCTCTACACTGAAGCTTTCTTT
many NA TRBJ1-3 TRBV7-8 CASSSDFPGNTIYF TGTGCCAGCAGCTCGGACTTTCCTGGAAACACCATATATTTT
NA NA TRBJ2-5 TRBV29-1 CSVELVRQETQYF TGCAGCGTTGAATTAGTACGGCAAGAGACCCAGTACTTC
NA NA TRBJ1-5 TRBV29-1 CSVGQTGGQPQHF TGCAGCGTTGGACAAACGGGAGGTCAGCCCCAGCATTTT
few NA TRBJ2-3 TRBV20-1 CSATLFTDTQYF TGCAGTGCTACTCTGTTCACAGATACGCAGTATTTT
few NA TRBJ2-7 TRBV6-5 CASSYLQDAYEQYF TGTGCCAGCAGTTACCTGCAAGATGCCTACGAGCAGTACTTC
NA NA TRBJ2-7 TRBV5-6 CASSFGRSYEQYF TGTGCCAGCAGCTTTGGCAGATCCTACGAGCAGTACTTC
NA NA TRBJ2-6 TRBV10-3 CAILLGAGANVLTF TGTGCCATTCTCCTGGGTGCTGGGGCCAACGTCCTGACTTTC
few TRBD1 TRBJ1-1 TRBV5-6 CASSLTGQVQDLNTEAFF TGTGCCAGCAGCTTGACCGGACAGGTCCAGGACTTGAACACTGAAGCTTTCTTT
NA TRBD1 TRBJ1-2 TRBV12-3/TRBV12-4 CASTRDRTNYGYTF TGTGCCAGCACCCGGGACAGAACTAACTATGGCTACACCTTC
NA TRBD2 TRBJ2-1 TRBV28 CASRPGTSPNEQFF TGTGCCAGCAGACCCGGGACTAGTCCCAATGAGCAGTTCTTC
NA NA TRBJ1-1 TRBV5-1 CASSLNQIGTEAFF TGCGCCAGCAGCTTGAACCAAATTGGGACTGAAGCTTTCTTT